The T cell receptor (beta chain) described here comes from a study of naive CD8 T cells in extremely preterm neonates. A word on this clone: Its antigen is not identified.

Sorted naive CD8+ T cell numbers ranged ~18,000 to ~100,000. Method: immunoSEQ multiplex PCR; TCRdb's copy keeps in-frame clones and lacks some. This sample has approximately 8,000 clones; just over 95% occur once, and the top ten carry 2.8%. Study-wide results and limits: CDR3 nucleotide sharing was over 2.5% in preterm, roughly 0.44% term, approximately 0.028% children, approximately 0.0091% adults.

The length of the CDR3 is 14 residues. The germline V gene has CDR1 MNHEY and CDR2 SMNVEV (reference sequence). The ends were cut back, 2 bases at V and 8 bases at J, with 15 bases in the middle. The specimen was naive CD8+ T cells from blood. This clonotype originated in a human donor in good health. The chain has TRBV27 and TRBJ1-1; D may be TRBD1 (5 bases). The CDR3 spells CASSLRDAAGEAFF. As DNA, the CDR3 is TGTGCCAGCAGTTTAAGGGATGCCGCAGGGGAAGCTTTCTTT.